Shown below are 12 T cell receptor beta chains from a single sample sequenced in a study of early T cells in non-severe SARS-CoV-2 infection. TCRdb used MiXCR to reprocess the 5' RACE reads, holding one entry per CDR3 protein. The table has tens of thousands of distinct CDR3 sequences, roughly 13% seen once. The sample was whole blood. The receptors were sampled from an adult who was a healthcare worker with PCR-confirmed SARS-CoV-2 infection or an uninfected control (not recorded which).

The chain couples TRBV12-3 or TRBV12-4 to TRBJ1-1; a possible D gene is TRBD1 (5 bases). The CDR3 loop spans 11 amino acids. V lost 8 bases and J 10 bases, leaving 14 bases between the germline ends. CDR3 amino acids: CASSPRGPAFF. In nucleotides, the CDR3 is TGTGCCAGCTCGCCGCGGGGACCAGCTTTCTTT.

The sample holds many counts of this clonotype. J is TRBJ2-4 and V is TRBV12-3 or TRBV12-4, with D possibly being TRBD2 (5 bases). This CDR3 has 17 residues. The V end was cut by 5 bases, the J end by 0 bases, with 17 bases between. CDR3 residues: CASSRSPRTVAKNIQYF. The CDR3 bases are TGTGCCAGCAGTCGAAGCCCCAGGACTGTAGCCAAAAACATTCAGTACTTC.

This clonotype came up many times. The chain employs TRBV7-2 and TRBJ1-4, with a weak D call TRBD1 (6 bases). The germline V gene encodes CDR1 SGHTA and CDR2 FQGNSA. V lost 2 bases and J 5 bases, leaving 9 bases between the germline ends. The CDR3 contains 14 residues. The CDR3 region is CASSLQGPNEKLFF. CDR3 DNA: TGTGCCAGCAGCTTACAGGGGCCAAATGAAAAACTGTTTTTT.

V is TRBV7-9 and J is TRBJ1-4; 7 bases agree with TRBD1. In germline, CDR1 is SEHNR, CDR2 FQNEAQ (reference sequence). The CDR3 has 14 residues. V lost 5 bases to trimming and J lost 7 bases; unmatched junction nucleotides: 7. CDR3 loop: CASSLRQGGEKLFF. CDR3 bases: TGTGCCAGCAGCCTACGACAGGGAGGTGAAAAACTGTTTTTT.

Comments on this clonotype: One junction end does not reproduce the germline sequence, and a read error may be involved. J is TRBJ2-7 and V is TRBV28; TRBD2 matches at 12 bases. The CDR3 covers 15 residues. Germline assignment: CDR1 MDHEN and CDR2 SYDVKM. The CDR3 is CASRELAGGTYEHYF. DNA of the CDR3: TGTGCCAGCAGAGAACTAGCGGGGGGAACCTACGAGCATTACTTC.

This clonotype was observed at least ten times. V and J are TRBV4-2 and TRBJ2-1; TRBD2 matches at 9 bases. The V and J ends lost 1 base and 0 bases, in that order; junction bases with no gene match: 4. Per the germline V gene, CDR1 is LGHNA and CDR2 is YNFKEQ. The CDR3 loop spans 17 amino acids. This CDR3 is CASSQVSGGSSYNEQFF. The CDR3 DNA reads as TGTGCCAGCAGCCAAGTCAGCGGGGGGAGCTCCTACAATGAGCAGTTCTTC.

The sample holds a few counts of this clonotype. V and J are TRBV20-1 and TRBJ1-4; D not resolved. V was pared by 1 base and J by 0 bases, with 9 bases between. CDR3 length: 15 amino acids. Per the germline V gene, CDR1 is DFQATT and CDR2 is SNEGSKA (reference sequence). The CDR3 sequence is CSARVWGATNEKLFF. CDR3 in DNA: TGCAGTGCTAGAGTATGGGGAGCAACTAATGAAAAACTGTTTTTT.

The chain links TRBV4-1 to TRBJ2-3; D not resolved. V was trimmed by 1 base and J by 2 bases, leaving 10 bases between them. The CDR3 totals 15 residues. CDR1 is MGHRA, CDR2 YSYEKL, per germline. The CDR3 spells CASSQGAGNTDTQYF. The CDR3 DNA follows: TGCGCCAGCAGCCAAGGAGCTGGAAACACAGATACGCAGTATTTT.

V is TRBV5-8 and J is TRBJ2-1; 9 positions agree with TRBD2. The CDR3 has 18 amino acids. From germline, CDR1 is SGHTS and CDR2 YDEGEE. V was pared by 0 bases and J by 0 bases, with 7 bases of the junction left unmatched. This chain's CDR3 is CASSLASGVRISYNEQFF. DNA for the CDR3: TGTGCCAGCAGCTTGGCTAGCGGGGTGAGAATCTCCTACAATGAGCAGTTCTTC.

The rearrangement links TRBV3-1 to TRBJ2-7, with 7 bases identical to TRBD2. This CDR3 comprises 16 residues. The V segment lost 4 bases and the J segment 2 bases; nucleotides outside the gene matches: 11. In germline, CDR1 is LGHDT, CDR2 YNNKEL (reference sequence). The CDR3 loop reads CASSPGPGGPTYEQYF. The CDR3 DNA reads TGTGCCAGCAGCCCCGGACCGGGAGGCCCTACCTACGAGCAGTACTTC.

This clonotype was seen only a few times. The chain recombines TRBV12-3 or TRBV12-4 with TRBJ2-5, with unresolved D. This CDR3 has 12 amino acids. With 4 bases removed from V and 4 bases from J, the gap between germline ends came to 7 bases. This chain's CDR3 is CASSWEGETQYF. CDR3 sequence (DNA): TGTGCCAGCAGTTGGGAAGGAGAGACCCAGTACTTC.

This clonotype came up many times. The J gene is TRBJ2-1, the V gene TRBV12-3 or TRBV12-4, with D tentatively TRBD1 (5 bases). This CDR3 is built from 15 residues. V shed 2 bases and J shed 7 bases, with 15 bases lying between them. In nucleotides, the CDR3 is TGTGCCAGCAGTTTAAGGTCAGGGCTTCATAATGAGCAGTTCTTC. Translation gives CASSLRSGLHNEQFF.